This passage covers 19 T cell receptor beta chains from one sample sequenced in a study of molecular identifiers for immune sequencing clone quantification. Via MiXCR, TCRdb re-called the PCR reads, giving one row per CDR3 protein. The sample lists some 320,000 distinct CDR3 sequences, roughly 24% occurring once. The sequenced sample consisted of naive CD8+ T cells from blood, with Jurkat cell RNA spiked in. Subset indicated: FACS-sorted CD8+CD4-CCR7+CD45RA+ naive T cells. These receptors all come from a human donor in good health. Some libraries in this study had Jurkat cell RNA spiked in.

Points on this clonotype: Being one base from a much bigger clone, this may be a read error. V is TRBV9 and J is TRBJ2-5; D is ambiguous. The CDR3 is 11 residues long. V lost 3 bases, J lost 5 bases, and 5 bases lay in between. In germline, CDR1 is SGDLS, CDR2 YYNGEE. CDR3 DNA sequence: TGTGCCAGCAGCGCCCGGGAGACCCAGTACTTC. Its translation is CASSARETQYF. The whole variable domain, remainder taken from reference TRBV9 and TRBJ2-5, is DSGVTQTPKHLITATGQRVTLRCSPRSGDLSVYWYQQSLDQGLQFLIQYYNGEERAKGNILERFSAQQFPDLHSELNLSSLELGDSALYFCASSARETQYFGPGTRLLVL.

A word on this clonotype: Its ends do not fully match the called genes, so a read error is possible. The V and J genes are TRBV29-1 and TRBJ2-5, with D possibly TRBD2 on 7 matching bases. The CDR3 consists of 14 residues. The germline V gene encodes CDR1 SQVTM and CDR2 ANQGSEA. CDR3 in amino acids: CSVGGGDFPEPQYF. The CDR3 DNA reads TGCAGCGTTGGAGGGGGGGACTTCCCAGAGCCCCAGTACTTC. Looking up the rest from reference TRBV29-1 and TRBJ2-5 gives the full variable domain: SAVISQKPSRDICQRGTSLTIQCQVDSQVTMMFWYRQQPGQSLTLIATANQGSEATYESGFVIDKFPISRPNLTFSTLTVSNMSPEDSSIYLCSVGGGDFPEPQYFGPGTRLLVL.

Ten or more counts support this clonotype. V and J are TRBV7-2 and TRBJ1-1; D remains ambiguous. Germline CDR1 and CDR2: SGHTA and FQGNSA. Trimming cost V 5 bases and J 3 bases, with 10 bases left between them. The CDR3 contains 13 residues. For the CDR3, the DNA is TGTGCCAGCAGCCCCCTCAGTTACACTGAAGCTTTCTTT. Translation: CASSPLSYTEAFF.

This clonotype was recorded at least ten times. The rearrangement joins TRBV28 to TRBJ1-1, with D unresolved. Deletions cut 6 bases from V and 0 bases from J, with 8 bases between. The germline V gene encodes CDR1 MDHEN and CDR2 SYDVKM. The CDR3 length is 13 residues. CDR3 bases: TGTGCCAGCAGGCCCTCAGTGAACACTGAAGCTTTCTTT. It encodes CASRPSVNTEAFF.

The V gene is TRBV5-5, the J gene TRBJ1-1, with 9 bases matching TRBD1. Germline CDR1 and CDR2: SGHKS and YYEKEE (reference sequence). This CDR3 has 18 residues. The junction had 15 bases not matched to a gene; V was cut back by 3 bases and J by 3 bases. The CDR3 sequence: CASSSRVITGGEDTEAFF. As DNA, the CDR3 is TGTGCCAGCAGCTCCCGCGTTATTACAGGGGGCGAAGACACTGAAGCTTTCTTT.

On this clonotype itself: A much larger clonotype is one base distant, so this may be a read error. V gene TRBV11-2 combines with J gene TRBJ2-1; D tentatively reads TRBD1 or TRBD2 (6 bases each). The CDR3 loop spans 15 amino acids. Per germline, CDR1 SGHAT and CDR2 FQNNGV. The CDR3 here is CASSLPYHGGNEQSF. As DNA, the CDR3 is TGTGCCAGCAGCTTACCCTACCACGGGGGCAATGAGCAGTCCTTC.

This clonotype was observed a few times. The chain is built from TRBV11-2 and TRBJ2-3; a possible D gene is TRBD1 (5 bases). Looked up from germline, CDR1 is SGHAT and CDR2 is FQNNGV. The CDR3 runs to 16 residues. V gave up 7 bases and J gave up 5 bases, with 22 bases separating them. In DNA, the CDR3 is TGTGCCAGCACCTTCTCTGTTACGCCAGGGCAAGATACGCAGTATTTT. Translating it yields CASTFSVTPGQDTQYF. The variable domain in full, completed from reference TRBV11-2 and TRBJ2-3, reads EAGVAQSPRYKIIEKRQSVAFWCNPISGHATLYWYQQILGQGPKLLIQFQNNGVVDDSQLPKDRFSAERLKGVDSTLKIQPAKLEDSAVYLCASTFSVTPGQDTQYFGPGTRLTVL.

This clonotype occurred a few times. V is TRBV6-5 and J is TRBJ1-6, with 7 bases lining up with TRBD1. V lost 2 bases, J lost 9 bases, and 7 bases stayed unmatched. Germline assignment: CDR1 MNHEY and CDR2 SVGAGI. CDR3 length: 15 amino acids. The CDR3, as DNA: TGTGCCAGCAGTTACACGGCACAGGGGATTTCACCCCTCCACTTT. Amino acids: CASSYTAQGISPLHF.

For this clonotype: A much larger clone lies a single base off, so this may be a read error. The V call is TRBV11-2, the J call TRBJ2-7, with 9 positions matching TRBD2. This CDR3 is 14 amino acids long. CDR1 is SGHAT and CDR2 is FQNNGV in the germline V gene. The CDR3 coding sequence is TGTGCCGGCAGCTTAGCGGGGGCACCCTACGAGCAGTACTTC. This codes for CAGSLAGAPYEQYF.

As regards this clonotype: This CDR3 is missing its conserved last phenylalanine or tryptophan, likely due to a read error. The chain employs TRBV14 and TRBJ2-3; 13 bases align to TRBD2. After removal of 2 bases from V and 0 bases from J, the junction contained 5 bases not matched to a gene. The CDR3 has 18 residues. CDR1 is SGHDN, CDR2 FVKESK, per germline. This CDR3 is CASSQPGTSGTSTDTQYL. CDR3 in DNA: TGTGCCAGCAGCCAACCCGGGACTAGCGGGACTAGCACAGATACGCAGTATCTT.

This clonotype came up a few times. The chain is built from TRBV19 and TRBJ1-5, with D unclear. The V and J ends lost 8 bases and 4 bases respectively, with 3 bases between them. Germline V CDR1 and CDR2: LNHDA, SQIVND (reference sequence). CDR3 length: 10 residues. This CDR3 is CASGNQPQHF. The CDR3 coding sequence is TGTGCCAGTGGAAATCAGCCCCAGCATTTT.

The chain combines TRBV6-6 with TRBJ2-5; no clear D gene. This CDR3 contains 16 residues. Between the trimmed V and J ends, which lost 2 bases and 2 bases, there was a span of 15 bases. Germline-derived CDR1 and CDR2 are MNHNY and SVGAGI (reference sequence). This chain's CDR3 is CASSYPPGSTQETQYF. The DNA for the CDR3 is TGTGCCAGCAGTTACCCCCCAGGCTCGACACAAGAGACCCAGTACTTC.

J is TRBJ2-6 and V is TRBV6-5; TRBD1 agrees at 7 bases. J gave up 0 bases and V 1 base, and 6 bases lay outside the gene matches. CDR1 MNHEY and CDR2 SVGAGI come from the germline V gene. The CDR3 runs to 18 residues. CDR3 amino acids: CASSYWTGWSSGANVLTF. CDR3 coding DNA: TGTGCCAGCAGTTACTGGACAGGCTGGTCCTCTGGGGCCAACGTCCTGACTTTC.

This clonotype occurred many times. CDR3 DNA: TGCAGTGCTAAGGGGGGACTGAGCTCCTACGAGCAGTACTTC. This codes for CSAKGGLSSYEQYF. The chain carries TRBV20-1 and TRBJ2-7; possibly TRBD1 or TRBD2 for D (6 bases each). This CDR3 is 14 amino acids long. V was cut by 4 bases and J by 0 bases, with 13 bases left in between. In germline, CDR1 is DFQATT, CDR2 SNEGSKA (reference sequence).

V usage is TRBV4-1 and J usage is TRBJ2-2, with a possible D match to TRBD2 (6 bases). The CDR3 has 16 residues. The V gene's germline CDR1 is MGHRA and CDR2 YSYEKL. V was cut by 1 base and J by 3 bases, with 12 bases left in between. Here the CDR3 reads CASSQVGRDYTGELFF. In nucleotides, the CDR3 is TGCGCCAGCAGCCAAGTCGGAAGGGACTACACCGGGGAGCTGTTTTTT.

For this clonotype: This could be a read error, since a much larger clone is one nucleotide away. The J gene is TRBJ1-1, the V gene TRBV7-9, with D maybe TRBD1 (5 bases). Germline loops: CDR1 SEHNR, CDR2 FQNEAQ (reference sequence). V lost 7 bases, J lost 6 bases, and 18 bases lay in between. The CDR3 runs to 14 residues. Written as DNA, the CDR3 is TGTGCCAGCAACGGAGATGGGGGTGGCCCTGAAGCTTTCTTT. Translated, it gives CASNGDGGGPEAFF. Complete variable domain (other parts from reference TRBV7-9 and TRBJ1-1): DTGVSQNPRHKITKRGQNVTFRCDPISEHNRLYWYRQTLGQGPEFLTYFQNEAQLEKSRLLSDRFSAERPKGSFSTLEIQRTEQGDSAMYLCASNGDGGGPEAFFGQGTRLTVV.

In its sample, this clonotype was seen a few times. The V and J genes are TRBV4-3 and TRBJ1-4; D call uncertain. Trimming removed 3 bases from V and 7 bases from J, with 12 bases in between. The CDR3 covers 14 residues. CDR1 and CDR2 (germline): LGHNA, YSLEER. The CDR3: CASSHSRLGEKLFF. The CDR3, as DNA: TGCGCCAGCAGCCACTCCCGGTTGGGTGAAAAACTGTTTTTT.

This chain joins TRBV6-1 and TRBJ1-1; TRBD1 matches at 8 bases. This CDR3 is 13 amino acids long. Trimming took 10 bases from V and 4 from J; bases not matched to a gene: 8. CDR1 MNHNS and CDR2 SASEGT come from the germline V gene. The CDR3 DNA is TGTGCCACCCGGACAGGGACGACCACTGAAGCTTTCTTT. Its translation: CATRTGTTTEAFF.

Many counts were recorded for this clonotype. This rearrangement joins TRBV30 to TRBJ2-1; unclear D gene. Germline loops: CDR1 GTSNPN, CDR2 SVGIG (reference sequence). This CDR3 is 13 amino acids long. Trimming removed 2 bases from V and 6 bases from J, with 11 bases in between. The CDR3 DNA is TGTGCCTGGAGTACCCGTCTACTCAATGAGCAGTTCTTC. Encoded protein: CAWSTRLLNEQFF. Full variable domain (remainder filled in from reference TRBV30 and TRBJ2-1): SQTIHQWPATLVQPVGSPLSLECTVEGTSNPNLYWYRQAAGRGLQLLFYSVGIGQISSEVPQNLSASRPQDRQFILSSKKLLLSDSGFYLCAWSTRLLNEQFFGPGTRLTVL.